The 15 T cell receptor beta chains below come from one sample, sequenced in a study of blood T cell repertoires in COVID-19. Produced via immunoSEQ multiplex PCR; TCRdb's table is partial and in-frame only. The repertoire consists of fewer than 95,000 clones, with about 89% occurring once and the leading ten covering under 10%. Material: peripheral blood. Receptors originate from a man in his fifties with acute or convalescent COVID-19.

V gene TRBV27 combines with J gene TRBJ1-6; 11 bases agree with TRBD1. Germline V gene data show CDR1 as MNHEY and CDR2 as SMNVEV (reference sequence). The length of the CDR3 is 17 residues. J lost 10 bases, V lost 8 bases, and 16 bases had no gene match. This CDR3 is CASGLYLGQGAVSPLHF. CDR3 nucleotide sequence: TGTGCCAGCGGATTATACCTCGGACAGGGGGCAGTATCACCCCTCCACTTT.

This chain joins TRBV10-1 and TRBJ1-2, with D uncertain. Between the trimmed V and J ends, which lost 11 bases and 8 bases, there was a span of 24 bases. The CDR3 sequence is 14 residues long. In germline, CDR1 is WNHNN, CDR2 SYGVQD (reference sequence). CDR3 coding DNA: TGCGCCTCAAAACAGACGACCCAAGTAGAGGGCTACACCTTC. This translates into CASKQTTQVEGYTF.

As DNA, the CDR3 is TGTGCCAGCAGCACAGAGAACACTGAAGCTTTCTTT. Amino acids: CASSTENTEAFF. This chain links TRBV7-6 with TRBJ1-1; D remains unclear. This CDR3 comprises 12 residues. From germline, CDR1 is SGHVS and CDR2 FNYEAQ. The ends were cut back, 5 bases at V and 1 base at J, with 5 bases in the middle.

The table lists this clone with a count of one. The V call is TRBV11-2, the J call TRBJ1-6; D gene uncertain. With 2 bases removed from V and 10 bases from J, the gap between germline ends came to 18 bases. The CDR3 runs to 16 residues. The germline V gene has CDR1 SGHAT and CDR2 FQNNGV. In nucleotides, the CDR3 is TGTGCCAGCAGCTTAAGGGAGGGCAGGCCCGGATCACCCCTCCACTTT. This encodes CASSLREGRPGSPLHF.

This clone was recorded once. The chain combines TRBV6-5 with TRBJ1-1; no reliable D call. The ends were cut back, 5 bases at V and 3 bases at J, with 10 bases in the middle. CDR3 length equals 13 residues. CDR1 and CDR2 from the germline V gene are MNHEY and SVGAGI. CDR3 amino acids: CASSLAGYTEAFF. CDR3 nucleotides: TGTGCCAGCAGTCTGGCAGGCTACACTGAAGCTTTCTTT.

V gene TRBV7-6 combines with J gene TRBJ2-7, with D possibly being TRBD2 (5 bases). Germline CDR1 and CDR2: SGHVS and FNYEAQ. The CDR3 length is 15 residues. V lost 1 base and J 5 bases, leaving 15 bases between the germline ends. CDR3 in DNA: TGTGCCAGCAGCTTAGAGGACTCCCCTCACCACGAGCAGTACGTC. Translating gives CASSLEDSPHHEQYV.

The V call is TRBV5-6, the J call TRBJ2-5, with TRBD2 matching over 8 bases. The germline V gene has CDR1 SGHDT and CDR2 YYEEEE. V gave up 2 bases and J gave up 5 bases; unmatched junction bases: 11. CDR3 length equals 16 residues. The CDR3 DNA reads as TGTGCCAGCAGCTTTCGGTTGGCGGGGGGTCTTGAGACCCAGTACTTC. Translated: CASSFRLAGGLETQYF.

The rearrangement joins TRBV30 to TRBJ1-2; 7 bases align to TRBD1. The CDR3 contains 14 residues. The junction had 6 bases not matched to a gene; V was cut back by 1 base and J by 4 bases. Germline assignment: CDR1 GTSNPN and CDR2 SVGIG (reference sequence). The CDR3 sequence: CAWSGDSTLYGYTF. The CDR3 DNA follows: TGTGCCTGGAGTGGGGACAGCACCCTCTATGGCTACACCTTC.

With respect to this clone: Its ends do not fully match the called genes, so a read error is possible. V usage is TRBV5-4 and J usage is TRBJ1-1; TRBD1 is a possible D gene (5 bases). The CDR3 spans 15 residues. Germline CDR1 SGHNT, CDR2 YYREEE (reference sequence). For the CDR3, the DNA is TGTGCCAGCAGCCCGCCGGGGGGAAGGAACTCTGAAGCTTTCTTT. Its protein product is CASSPPGGRNSEAFF.

The chain is built from TRBV5-1 and TRBJ1-1; maybe TRBD1 (5 bases). Trimming cost V 4 bases and J 3 bases, with 16 bases left between them. Germline V gene lookup returns CDR1 SGHRS and CDR2 YFSETQ. CDR3 length: 15 amino acids. The DNA for the CDR3 is TGCGCCAGCAGCCCAGGGCCGACGGGAGACACTGAAGCTTTCTTT. This encodes CASSPGPTGDTEAFF. The full variable domain, its missing parts supplied by reference TRBV5-1 and TRBJ1-1, is KAGVTQTPRYLIKTRGQQVTLSCSPISGHRSVSWYQQTPGQGLQFLFEYFSETQRNKGNFPGRFSGRQFSNSRSEMNVSTLELGDSALYLCASSPGPTGDTEAFFGQGTRLTVV.

This clone is a singleton in its sample. The J gene is TRBJ1-1, the V gene TRBV18; TRBD1 agrees at 8 bases. Losses at the gene ends were 2 bases for V and 0 bases for J; bases not matched to a gene: 14. The length of the CDR3 is 19 residues. Germline-derived CDR1 and CDR2 are KGHSH and LQKENI. In nucleotides, the CDR3 is TGTGCCAGCTCACCAGCTAGGACAGGGAGCACTAACATGAACACTGAAGCTTTCTTT. This gives the protein CASSPARTGSTNMNTEAFF.

The gene calls are TRBV10-3 and TRBJ1-3; no reliable D call. Germline CDR1 ENHRY, CDR2 SYGVKD. V was pared by 7 bases and J by 2 bases, with 18 bases between. This CDR3 is built from 16 residues. CDR3 sequence reads: CAITGAGEGAGNTIYF. Here the CDR3 DNA reads TGTGCCATCACTGGAGCCGGTGAGGGAGCTGGAAACACCATATATTTT.

This chain links TRBV20-1 with TRBJ1-1; D gene unclear. This CDR3 spans 11 amino acids. The V and J ends lost 7 bases and 6 bases respectively, with 12 bases between them. Germline CDR1 and CDR2: DFQATT and SNEGSKA (reference sequence). CDR3: CSGPGNAEAFF. The CDR3 region has the DNA TGCAGTGGGCCGGGGAATGCTGAAGCTTTCTTT.

The V gene is TRBV27, the J gene TRBJ1-6, with D uncertain. V dropped 2 bases and J dropped 10 bases, with 6 bases sitting between them. From germline, CDR1 is MNHEY and CDR2 SMNVEV (reference sequence). This CDR3 is 12 amino acids long. The CDR3 protein is CASSLAGSPLHF. Written as DNA, the CDR3 is TGTGCCAGCAGTTTAGCAGGCTCACCCCTCCACTTT.

This clone was seen just once. This rearrangement joins TRBV5-1 to TRBJ2-2; D is possibly TRBD1 (7 bases). The germline V and J ends were trimmed by 4 bases and 4 bases, with 14 bases remaining between them. The CDR3 extends over 15 amino acids. Germline lookup yields CDR1 SGHRS and CDR2 YFSETQ. CDR3 sequence reads: CASSPGDSGTGELFF. DNA for the CDR3: TGCGCCAGCAGCCCGGGGGACAGTGGCACCGGGGAGCTGTTTTTT.